The 7 T cell receptor beta chains presented below share a single source sample, sequenced in a study of blood T cells in healthy people across ages. Next came a second PCR, run for about 6 to 12 cycles, which used a sample-barcoded 5' primer along with a J-beta primer mix. One entry per CDR3 protein, called by TCRdb with MiXCR from the 5' RACE reads. This sample has over 1,200,000 distinct CDR3 sequences, with almost 60% found just once. Sequenced sample: blood. Receptor source: a man younger than 35 in good health.

DNA of the CDR3: TGCGCCAGCAGCCAAGACTCCAGGGGACCCTACAATGAGCAGTTCTTC. Translation: CASSQDSRGPYNEQFF. The chain links TRBV4-3 to TRBJ2-1; D perhaps matches TRBD1 (6 bases). Germline loops: CDR1 LGHNA, CDR2 YSLEER. The CDR3 has 16 amino acids. Trimming removed 0 bases at V and 2 bases at J, with 11 bases between.

The rearrangement joins TRBV29-1 to TRBJ2-3; 10 nucleotides align to TRBD2. Trimming removed 5 bases from V and 7 bases from J; junction bases left unmatched: 9. The CDR3 loop spans 14 amino acids. The germline CDR1 and CDR2 sequences are SQVTM and ANQGSEA. The CDR3 here is CSVLGLAEGNTQYF. The CDR3, as DNA: TGCAGCGTTCTTGGACTAGCGGAGGGAAATACGCAGTATTTT.

Points on this clonotype: A junction boundary mismatches the germline segment, possibly from a read error. This chain joins TRBV7-7 and TRBJ2-5; D gene unclear. CDR1 SSHAT and CDR2 FNYEAQ come from the germline V gene (reference sequence). This CDR3 has 17 residues. CDR3 nucleotide sequence: TGTGCTAGCAGCTTATCGATGAGTCGGGCCCCTCAAGAGACCCAGTACTTC. This encodes CASSLSMSRAPQETQYF.

This clonotype has more than one count but fewer than ten. Written as DNA, the CDR3 is TGCGCCAGCCAGAAGACAGGGGCTGGGGCCAACGTCCTGACTTTC. It encodes CASQKTGAGANVLTF. The J gene is TRBJ2-6, the V gene TRBV5-1; TRBD1 matches at 8 bases. Germline loops: CDR1 SGHRS, CDR2 YFSETQ. The CDR3 runs 15 residues. Trimming took 7 bases from V and 2 from J; bases not matched to a gene: 5.

CDR3 nucleotide sequence: TGTGCCAGCAGTTATAACCGGACCGACGAGCAGTACTTC. It encodes CASSYNRTDEQYF. The chain combines TRBV6-2 or TRBV6-3 with TRBJ2-7; D is unresolved. The CDR3 consists of 13 residues. V gave up 3 bases and J gave up 5 bases, with 11 bases separating them. Germline lookup yields CDR1 MNHEY and CDR2 SVGEGT.

The J gene is TRBJ2-5, the V gene TRBV18; D is unresolved. The germline V gene encodes CDR1 KGHSH and CDR2 LQKENI. The CDR3 loop spans 14 amino acids. Between the trimmed V and J ends, which lost 6 bases and 4 bases, there was a span of 15 bases. DNA of the CDR3: TGTGCCAGCTCCGCCGGTGGTAGTCGAGAGACCCAGTACTTC. Translating gives CASSAGGSRETQYF.

The gene calls are TRBV4-3 and TRBJ2-7; TRBD1 agrees at 8 bases. Germline V gene data show CDR1 as LGHNA and CDR2 as YSLEER. The CDR3 is 15 amino acids. With V trimmed by 3 bases and J by 2 bases, 6 bases remained unmatched. Written as DNA, the CDR3 is TGCGCCAGCAGCCATGAGACAGGGGCAGCCTACGAGCAGTACTTC. Residues: CASSHETGAAYEQYF.